This is a list of T cell receptor beta chains from one sample in a study of shared clonotypes between healthy human individuals. TCRdb's copy holds only in-frame clones and misses some; the assay was immunoSEQ multiplex PCR. Altogether hundreds of thousands of clones are present, roughly 96% being singletons, with the ten largest covering roughly 0.23%. Sequenced material: naive CD8+ T cells sorted from blood. All receptors come from a man aged 25-45 years in good health. CDR3s include the opening cysteine and the closing phenylalanine or tryptophan. The D gene is left open where the match is weak. Rows give clone size only sometimes, using once, few, many, or a class for an expanded clone.

. TRBJ2-7 TRBV10-3 TRBD1 TGTGCCATCAGGGGACAGTCCAACTACGAGCAGTACTTC CAIRGQSNYEQYF
. TRBJ2-7 TRBV14 . TGTGCCAGCAGCCAGGGGGACTTCTCCTACGAGCAGTACTTC CASSQGDFSYEQYF
. TRBJ2-2 TRBV5-4 . TGTGCCAGCAGCTTGTGGAATAAGGACGGGGAGCTGTTTTTT CASSLWNKDGELFF
. TRBJ2-3 TRBV7-8 TRBD2 TGTGCCAGCAGCCCGTTCCGGGAGGTGGGCACAGATACGCAGTATTTT CASSPFREVGTDTQYF
. TRBJ2-7 TRBV30 . TGTGCCTGGAGTTTCCTCTACGAGCAGTACTTC CAWSFLYEQYF
. TRBJ1-1 TRBV28 . TGTGCCAGCAGTTTAGACGGGAACACTGAAGCTTTCTTT CASSLDGNTEAFF
. TRBJ1-2 TRBV6-1 TRBD1 TGTGCCAGCAGTGAAGTGGGTTACAGGGGCTATGGCTACACCTTC CASSEVGYRGYGYTF
. TRBJ2-1 TRBV11-2 . TGTGCCAGCAGCTTAGATAAGACCCTAGTTGGGCAGTTCTTC CASSLDKTLVGQFF
. TRBJ2-1 TRBV4-1 TRBD2 TGCGCCAGCAGCCAGGGGGGGGACTACAATGAGCAGTTCTTC CASSQGGDYNEQFF
. TRBJ2-7 TRBV11-2 TRBD2 TGTGCCAGCAGCTTCCCGACTAGCGGGACTTACGAGCAGTACTTC CASSFPTSGTYEQYF
. TRBJ2-7 TRBV7-8 . TGTGCCAGCAGCTCCCCGGGGCTGAACCCTAACTACGAGCAGTACTTC CASSSPGLNPNYEQYF
. TRBJ2-2 TRBV7-6 TRBD1 TGTGCCAGCACCGCCCGGGACAGGGGGTCCGGGGAGCTGTTTTTT CASTARDRGSGELFF
. TRBJ2-1 TRBV11-3 . TGTGCCAGCAGCCTTGATACTAGCCGGAATGAGCAGTTCTTC CASSLDTSRNEQFF
. TRBJ2-7 TRBV13 TRBD1 TGTGCCAGCAGCTCCGCCGGGACAGGGAATTACGAGCAGTACTTC CASSSAGTGNYEQYF
. TRBJ2-7 TRBV4-1 . TGCGCCAGCAGCCAAGATAGGCAGCTCTACGAGCAGTACTTC CASSQDRQLYEQYF
. TRBJ2-7 TRBV6-6 . TGTGCCAGCAGTTACGCCCCCGGGGGCCCGGGGGGCGAGCAGTACTTC CASSYAPGGPGGEQYF
. TRBJ1-5 TRBV27 TRBD1 TGTGCCAGCAGCTGGACAGGTAGCAATCAGCCCCAGCATTTT CASSWTGSNQPQHF
. TRBJ2-7 TRBV7-6 . TGTGCCAGCAGCTATGGCGGGACTTCTACCTACGAGCAGTACTTC CASSYGGTSTYEQYF
. TRBJ2-5 TRBV5-6 . TGTGCCAGCAGTCCACCGGGGGCAATGTACCAAGAGACCCAGTACTTC CASSPPGAMYQETQYF
. TRBJ2-3 TRBV6-1 . TGTGCCTCAAATCAGGTTGGAACAGATACGCAGTATTTT CASNQVGTDTQYF
. TRBJ2-5 TRBV7-6 . TGTGCCAGCAGCTCGCTGGGACAAGTTGAAGAGACCCAGTACTTC CASSSLGQVEETQYF
. TRBJ2-7 TRBV7-9 . TGTGCCAGCAGCTCCAGGCTTTCCTACGAGCAGTACTTC CASSSRLSYEQYF
. TRBJ2-1 TRBV4-2 . TGTGCCAGCAGCCCCTACCGGGACTACAATGAGCAGTTCTTC CASSPYRDYNEQFF
. TRBJ2-5 TRBV5-6 TRBD2 TGTGCCAGCATCGAGACAGGGACTAGCCGGGAGACCCAGTACTTC CASIETGTSRETQYF
. TRBJ2-1 TRBV5-1 . TGCGCCAGCAGCTTCACAGGAAGGAGTACGGGTGAGCAGTTCTTC CASSFTGRSTGEQFF
. TRBJ2-1 TRBV5-1 TRBD2 TGCGCCAGCAGCTTGACTAGCGGGTTTGATGAGCAGTTCTTC CASSLTSGFDEQFF
few TRBJ2-5 TRBV4-1 . TGCGCCAGCAGCCAAGAATTCATAGGGGCGACCCAGTACTTC CASSQEFIGATQYF
. TRBJ2-4 TRBV29-1 . TGCAGCGCCCATATTACGGGGGTAAACATTCAGTACTTC CSAHITGVNIQYF
. TRBJ2-7 TRBV6-5 . TGTGCCAGCGGTTCCGATGGGGGGATAAGCGACGAGCAGTACTTC CASGSDGGISDEQYF
. TRBJ2-1 TRBV2 TRBD1 TGTGCCAGCAGTGGGAGACAGGGGGCGAGGAATGAGCAGTTCTTC CASSGRQGARNEQFF
once TRBJ2-7 TRBV28 TRBD2 TGTGCCAGCAGTACTTCATTAGCGGGAGGGCGGTTGGTAGGGCAGTACTTC CASSTSLAGGRLVGQYF
. TRBJ1-1 TRBV19 . TGTGCCAGTAGTACCCCTCGATATGGGAACACTGAAGCTTTCTTT CASSTPRYGNTEAFF
. TRBJ1-2 TRBV27 . TGTGCCAGCAGTCTGACTGGGCCGGGATATGGCTACACCTTC CASSLTGPGYGYTF
. TRBJ2-4 TRBV5-6 . TGTGCCAGCAGCTTGGCCGGGTCCTATAAAAACATTCAGTACTTC CASSLAGSYKNIQYF
. TRBJ2-7 TRBV4-1 TRBD1 TGCGCCAGCAGCCAAGCTTTTCAGGGGGCCTACGAGCAGTACTTC CASSQAFQGAYEQYF
. TRBJ2-1 TRBV7-9 . TGTGCCAGCAGCCCGGGAGTTAATGAGCAGTTCTTC CASSPGVNEQFF
. TRBJ2-7 TRBV27 TRBD1 TGTGCCAGCCGGACGACAGGGCCCTACGAGCAGTACTTC CASRTTGPYEQYF
. TRBJ2-7 TRBV29-1 TRBD2 TGCAGCGGCGTAATAGCGGGAGCCTCCTACGAGCAGTACTTC CSGVIAGASYEQYF
. TRBJ2-2 TRBV29-1 . TGCAGCGCTTATCTAGCGTTCACCGGGGAGCTGTTTTTT CSAYLAFTGELFF
. TRBJ1-2 TRBV6-5 . TGTGCCAGCAGCCTCGGAGGGACTTATGGCTACACCTTC CASSLGGTYGYTF
. TRBJ1-1 TRBV6-1 . TGTGCCAGCCCCTTAGACTTAAGAAACACTGAAGCTTTCTTT CASPLDLRNTEAFF
. TRBJ2-5 TRBV29-1 TRBD2 TGCAGCGTTGGAGAAGCGGGAGAGATTCAAGAGACCCAGTACTTC CSVGEAGEIQETQYF